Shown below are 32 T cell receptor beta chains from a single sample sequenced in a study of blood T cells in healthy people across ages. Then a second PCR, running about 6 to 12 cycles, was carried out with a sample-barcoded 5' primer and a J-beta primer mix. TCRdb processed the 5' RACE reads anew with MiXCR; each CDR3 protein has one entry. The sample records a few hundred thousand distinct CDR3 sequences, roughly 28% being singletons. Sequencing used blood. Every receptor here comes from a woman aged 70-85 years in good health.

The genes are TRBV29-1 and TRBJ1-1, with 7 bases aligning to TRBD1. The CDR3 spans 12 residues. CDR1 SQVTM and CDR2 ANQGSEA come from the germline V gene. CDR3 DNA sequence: TGCGGCGGGGGACAGTTGAACACTGAAGCTTTCTTT. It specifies CGGGQLNTEAFF.

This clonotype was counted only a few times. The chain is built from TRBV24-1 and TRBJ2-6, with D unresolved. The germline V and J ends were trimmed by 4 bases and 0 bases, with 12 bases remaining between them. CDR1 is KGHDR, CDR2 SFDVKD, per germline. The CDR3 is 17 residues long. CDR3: CATSDTRGSSGANVLTF. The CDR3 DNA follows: TGTGCCACCAGTGACACACGAGGTAGCTCTGGGGCCAACGTCCTGACTTTC.

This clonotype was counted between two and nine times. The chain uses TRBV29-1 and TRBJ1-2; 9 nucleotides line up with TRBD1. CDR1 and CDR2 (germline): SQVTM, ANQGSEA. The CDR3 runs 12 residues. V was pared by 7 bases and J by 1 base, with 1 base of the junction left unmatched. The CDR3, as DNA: TGCAGCGGGGGACAGGGTAACTATGGCTACACCTTC. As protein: CSGGQGNYGYTF. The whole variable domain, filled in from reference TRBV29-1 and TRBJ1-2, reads SAVISQKPSRDICQRGTSLTIQCQVDSQVTMMFWYRQQPGQSLTLIATANQGSEATYESGFVIDKFPISRPNLTFSTLTVSNMSPEDSSIYLCSGGQGNYGYTFGSGTRLTVV.

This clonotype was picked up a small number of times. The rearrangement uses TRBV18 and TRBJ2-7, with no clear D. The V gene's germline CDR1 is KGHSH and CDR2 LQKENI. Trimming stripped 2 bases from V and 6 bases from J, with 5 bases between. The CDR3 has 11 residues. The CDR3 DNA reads TGTGCCAGCTCACCATCCGGCGAGCAGTACTTC. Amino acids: CASSPSGEQYF. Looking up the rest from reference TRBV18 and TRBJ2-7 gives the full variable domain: NAGVMQNPRHLVRRRGQEARLRCSPMKGHSHVYWYRQLPEEGLKFMVYLQKENIIDESGMPKERFSAEFPKEGPSILRIQQVVRGDSAAYFCASSPSGEQYFGPGTRLTVT.

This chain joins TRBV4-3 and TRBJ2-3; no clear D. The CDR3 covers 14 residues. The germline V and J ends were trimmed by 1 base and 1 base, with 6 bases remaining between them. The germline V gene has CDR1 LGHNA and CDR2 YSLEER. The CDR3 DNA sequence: TGCGCCAGCAGCCAAGGCACACGCACAGATACGCAGTATTTT. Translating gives CASSQGTRTDTQYF.

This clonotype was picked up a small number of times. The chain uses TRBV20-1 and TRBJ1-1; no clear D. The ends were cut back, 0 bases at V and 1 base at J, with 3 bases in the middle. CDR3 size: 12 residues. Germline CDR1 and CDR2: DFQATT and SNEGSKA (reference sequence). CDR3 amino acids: CSAREGNTEAFF. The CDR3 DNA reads TGCAGTGCTAGAGAGGGGAACACTGAAGCTTTCTTT.

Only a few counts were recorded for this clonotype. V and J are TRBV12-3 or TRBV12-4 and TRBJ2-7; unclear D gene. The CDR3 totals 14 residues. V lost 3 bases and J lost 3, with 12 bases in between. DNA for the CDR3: TGTGCCAGCAGTTTTCGAGGCCAAGTCTACGAGCAGTACTTC. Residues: CASSFRGQVYEQYF.

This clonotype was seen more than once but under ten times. The CDR3 protein is CSASNGQGVSPLHF. CDR3 coding DNA: TGCAGTGCTAGTAACGGACAGGGTGTTTCACCCCTCCACTTT. V usage is TRBV20-1 and J usage is TRBJ1-6; 8 nucleotides agree with TRBD1. This CDR3 is 14 amino acids long. CDR1 DFQATT and CDR2 SNEGSKA come from the germline V gene (reference sequence). V was clipped by 3 bases and J by 9 bases; unmatched bases: 7.

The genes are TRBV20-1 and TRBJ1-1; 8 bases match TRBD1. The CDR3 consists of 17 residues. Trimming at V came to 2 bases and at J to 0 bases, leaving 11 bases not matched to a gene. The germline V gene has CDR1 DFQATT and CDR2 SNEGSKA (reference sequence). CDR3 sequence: CSARRHGTGILNTEAFF. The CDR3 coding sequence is TGCAGTGCTAGACGCCACGGGACAGGTATATTGAACACTGAAGCTTTCTTT.

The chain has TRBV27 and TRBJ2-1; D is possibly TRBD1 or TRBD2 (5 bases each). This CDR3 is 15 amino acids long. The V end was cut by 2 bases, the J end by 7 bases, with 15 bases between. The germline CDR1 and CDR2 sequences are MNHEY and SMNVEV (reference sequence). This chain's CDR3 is CASSLRAGTRNEQFF. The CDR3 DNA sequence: TGTGCCAGCAGTTTACGGGCCGGGACCCGAAATGAGCAGTTCTTC.

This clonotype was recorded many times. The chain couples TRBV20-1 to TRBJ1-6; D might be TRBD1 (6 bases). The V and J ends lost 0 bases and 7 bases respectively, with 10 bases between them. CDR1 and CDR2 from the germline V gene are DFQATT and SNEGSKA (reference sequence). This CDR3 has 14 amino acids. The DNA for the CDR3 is TGCAGTGCTAGAGACTGGGGGCGGAATTCACCCCTCCACTTT. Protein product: CSARDWGRNSPLHF.

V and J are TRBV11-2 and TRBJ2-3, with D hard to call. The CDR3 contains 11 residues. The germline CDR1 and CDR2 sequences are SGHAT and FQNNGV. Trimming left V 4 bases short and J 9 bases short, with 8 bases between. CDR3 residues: CASSWGGTQYF. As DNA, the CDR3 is TGTGCCAGCAGCTGGGGTGGGACGCAGTATTTT.

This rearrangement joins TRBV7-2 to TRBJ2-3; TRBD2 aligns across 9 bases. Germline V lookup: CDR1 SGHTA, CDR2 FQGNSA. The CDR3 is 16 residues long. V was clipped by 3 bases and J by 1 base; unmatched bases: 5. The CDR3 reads CASSFSGGGRTDTQYF. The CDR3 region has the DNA TGTGCCAGCAGCTTTAGCGGGGGTGGCCGCACAGATACGCAGTATTTT.

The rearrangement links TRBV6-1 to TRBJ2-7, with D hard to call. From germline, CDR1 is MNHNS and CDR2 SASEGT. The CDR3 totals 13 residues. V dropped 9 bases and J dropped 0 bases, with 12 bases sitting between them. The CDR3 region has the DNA TGTGCCAGTCGAGCCGCAGGCTCCTACGAGCAGTACTTC. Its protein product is CASRAAGSYEQYF.

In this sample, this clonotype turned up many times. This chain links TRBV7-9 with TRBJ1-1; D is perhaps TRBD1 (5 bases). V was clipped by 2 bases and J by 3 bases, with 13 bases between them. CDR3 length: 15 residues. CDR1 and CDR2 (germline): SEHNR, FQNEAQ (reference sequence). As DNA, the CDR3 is TGTGCCAGCAGCTTAAATCGGCAAGGGGACACTGAAGCTTTCTTT. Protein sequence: CASSLNRQGDTEAFF. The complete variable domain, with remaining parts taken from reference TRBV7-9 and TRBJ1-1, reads DTGVSQNPRHKITKRGQNVTFRCDPISEHNRLYWYRQTLGQGPEFLTYFQNEAQLEKSRLLSDRFSAERPKGSFSTLEIQRTEQGDSAMYLCASSLNRQGDTEAFFGQGTRLTVV.

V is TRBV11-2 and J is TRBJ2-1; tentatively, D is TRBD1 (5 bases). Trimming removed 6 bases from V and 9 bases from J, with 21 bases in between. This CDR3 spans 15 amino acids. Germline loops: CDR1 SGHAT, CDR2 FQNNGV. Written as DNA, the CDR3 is TGTGCCAGCAGGGTGGGGCCGACGATGAGTGGTGAGCAGTTCTTC. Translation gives CASRVGPTMSGEQFF.

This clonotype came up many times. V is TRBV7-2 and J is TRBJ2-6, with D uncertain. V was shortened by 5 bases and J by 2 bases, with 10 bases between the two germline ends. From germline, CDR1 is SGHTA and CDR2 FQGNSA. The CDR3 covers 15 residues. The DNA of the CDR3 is TGTGCCAGCAGCAACCCTCCTACTGGGGCCAACGTCCTGACTTTC. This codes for CASSNPPTGANVLTF.

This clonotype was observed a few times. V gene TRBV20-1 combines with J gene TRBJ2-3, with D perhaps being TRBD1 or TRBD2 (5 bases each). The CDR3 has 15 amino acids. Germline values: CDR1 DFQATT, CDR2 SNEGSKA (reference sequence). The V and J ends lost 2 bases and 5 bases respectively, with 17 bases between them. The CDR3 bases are TGCAGTGCTAGACATACTCCGGGACCCGGAGATACGCAGTATTTT. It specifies CSARHTPGPGDTQYF.

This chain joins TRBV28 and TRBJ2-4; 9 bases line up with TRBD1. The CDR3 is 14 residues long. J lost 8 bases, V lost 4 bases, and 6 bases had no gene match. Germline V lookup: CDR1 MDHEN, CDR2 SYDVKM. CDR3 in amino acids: CASSSGQGIHIQYF. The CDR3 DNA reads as TGTGCCAGCAGTTCGGGACAGGGTATTCACATTCAGTACTTC. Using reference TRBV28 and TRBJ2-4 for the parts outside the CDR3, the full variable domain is DVKVTQSSRYLVKRTGEKVFLECVQDMDHENMFWYRQDPGLGLRLIYFSYDVKMKEKGDIPEGYSVSREKKERFSLILESASTNQTSMYLCASSSGQGIHIQYFGAGTRLSVL.

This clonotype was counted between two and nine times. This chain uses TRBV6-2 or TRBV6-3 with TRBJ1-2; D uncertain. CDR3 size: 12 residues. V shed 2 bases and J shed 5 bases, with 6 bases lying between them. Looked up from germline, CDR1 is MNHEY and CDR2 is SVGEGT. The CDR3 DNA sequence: TGTGCCAGCAGTTACCTCAATTATGGCTACACCTTC. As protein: CASSYLNYGYTF.

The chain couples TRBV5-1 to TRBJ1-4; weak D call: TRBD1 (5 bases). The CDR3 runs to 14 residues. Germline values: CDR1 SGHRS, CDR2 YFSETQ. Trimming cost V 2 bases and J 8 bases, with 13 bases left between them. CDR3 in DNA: TGCGCCAGCAGCTTATCGCCAGGGTGGGAAAAACTGTTTTTT. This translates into CASSLSPGWEKLFF.

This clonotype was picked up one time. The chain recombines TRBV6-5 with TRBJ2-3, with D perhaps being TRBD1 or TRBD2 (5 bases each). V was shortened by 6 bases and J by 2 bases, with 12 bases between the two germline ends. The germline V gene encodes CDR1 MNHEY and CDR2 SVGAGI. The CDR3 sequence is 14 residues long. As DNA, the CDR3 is TGTGCCAGCAGGCCGGGACCGGCCACAGATACGCAGTATTTT. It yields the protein CASRPGPATDTQYF.

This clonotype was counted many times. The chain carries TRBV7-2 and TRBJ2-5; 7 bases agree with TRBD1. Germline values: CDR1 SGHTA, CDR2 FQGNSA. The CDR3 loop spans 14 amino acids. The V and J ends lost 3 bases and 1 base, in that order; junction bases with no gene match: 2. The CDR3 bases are TGTGCCAGCAGCTTGAGGGGGCTCCAAGAGACCCAGTACTTC. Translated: CASSLRGLQETQYF.

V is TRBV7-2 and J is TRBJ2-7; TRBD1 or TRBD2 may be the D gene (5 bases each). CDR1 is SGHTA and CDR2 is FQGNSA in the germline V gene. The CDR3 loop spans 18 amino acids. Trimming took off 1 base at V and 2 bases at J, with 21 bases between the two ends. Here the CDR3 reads CASSLVGTDALGAYEQYF. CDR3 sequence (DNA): TGTGCCAGCAGCTTAGTAGGGACGGACGCACTGGGGGCCTACGAGCAGTACTTC.

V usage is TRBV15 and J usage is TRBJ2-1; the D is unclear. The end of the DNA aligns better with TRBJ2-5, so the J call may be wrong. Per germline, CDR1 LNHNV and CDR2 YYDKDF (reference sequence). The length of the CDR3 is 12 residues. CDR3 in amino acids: CATSNNVETQYF. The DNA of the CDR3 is TGTGCCACCAGCAATAACGTGGAGACCCAGTACTTC.

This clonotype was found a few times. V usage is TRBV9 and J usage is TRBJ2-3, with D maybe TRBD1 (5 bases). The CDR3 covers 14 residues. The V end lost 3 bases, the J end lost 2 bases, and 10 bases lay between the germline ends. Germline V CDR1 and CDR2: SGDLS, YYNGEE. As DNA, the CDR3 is TGTGCCAGCAGCGGATGGGGCGCCACAGATACGCAGTATTTT. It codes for CASSGWGATDTQYF.

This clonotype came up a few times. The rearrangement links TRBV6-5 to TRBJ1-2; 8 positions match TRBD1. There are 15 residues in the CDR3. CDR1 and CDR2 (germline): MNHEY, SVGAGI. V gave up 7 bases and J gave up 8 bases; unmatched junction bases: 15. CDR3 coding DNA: TGTGCCAGCACTCCAAGGACAGGGCCGTCAGGGGGCTACACCTTC. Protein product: CASTPRTGPSGGYTF.

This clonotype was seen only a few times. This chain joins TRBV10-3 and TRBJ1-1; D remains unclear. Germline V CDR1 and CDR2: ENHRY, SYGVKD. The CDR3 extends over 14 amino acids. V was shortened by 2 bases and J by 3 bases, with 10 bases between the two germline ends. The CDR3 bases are TGTGCCATCAGTGAGAGCGGGCAGGACACTGAAGCTTTCTTT. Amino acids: CAISESGQDTEAFF.

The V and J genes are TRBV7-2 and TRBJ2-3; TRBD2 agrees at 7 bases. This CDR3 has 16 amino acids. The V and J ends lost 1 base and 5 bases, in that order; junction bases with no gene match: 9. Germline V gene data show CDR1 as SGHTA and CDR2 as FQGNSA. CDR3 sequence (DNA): TGTGCCAGCAGCTTAGGAGGCGTACGCGGGGGAGATACGCAGTATTTT. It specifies CASSLGGVRGGDTQYF.

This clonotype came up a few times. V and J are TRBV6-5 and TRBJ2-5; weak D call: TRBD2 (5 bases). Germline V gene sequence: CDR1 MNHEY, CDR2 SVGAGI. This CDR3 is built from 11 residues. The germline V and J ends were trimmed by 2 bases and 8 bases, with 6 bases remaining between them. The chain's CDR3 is CASSYGSTQYF. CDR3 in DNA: TGTGCCAGCAGTTACGGGAGTACCCAGTACTTC.

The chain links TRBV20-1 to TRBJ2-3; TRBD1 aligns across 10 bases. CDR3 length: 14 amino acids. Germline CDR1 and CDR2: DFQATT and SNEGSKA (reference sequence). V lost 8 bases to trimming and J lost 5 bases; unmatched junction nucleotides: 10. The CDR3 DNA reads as TGCAGTTTCCACCACGGACAGGGGGGAGATACGCAGTATTTT. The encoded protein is CSFHHGQGGDTQYF.

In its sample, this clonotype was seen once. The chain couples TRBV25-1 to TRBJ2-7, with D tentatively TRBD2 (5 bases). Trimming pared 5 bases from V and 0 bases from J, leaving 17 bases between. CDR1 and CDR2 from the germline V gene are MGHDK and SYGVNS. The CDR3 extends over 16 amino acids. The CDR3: CASSTARATSSYEQYF. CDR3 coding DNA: TGTGCCAGCAGTACCGCGCGGGCAACCAGCTCCTACGAGCAGTACTTC.